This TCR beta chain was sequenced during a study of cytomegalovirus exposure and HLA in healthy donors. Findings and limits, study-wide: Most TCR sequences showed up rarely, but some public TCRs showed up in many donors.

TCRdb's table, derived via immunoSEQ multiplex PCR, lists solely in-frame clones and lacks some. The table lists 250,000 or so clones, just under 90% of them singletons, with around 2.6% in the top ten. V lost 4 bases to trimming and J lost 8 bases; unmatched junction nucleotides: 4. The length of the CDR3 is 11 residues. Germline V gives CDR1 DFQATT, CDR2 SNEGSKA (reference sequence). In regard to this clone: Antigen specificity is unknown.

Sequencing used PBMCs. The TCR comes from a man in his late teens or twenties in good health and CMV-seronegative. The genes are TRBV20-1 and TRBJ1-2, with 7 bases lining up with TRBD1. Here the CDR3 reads CSANRGEGYTF. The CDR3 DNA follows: TGCAGTGCTAACAGGGGCGAGGGCTACACCTTC.